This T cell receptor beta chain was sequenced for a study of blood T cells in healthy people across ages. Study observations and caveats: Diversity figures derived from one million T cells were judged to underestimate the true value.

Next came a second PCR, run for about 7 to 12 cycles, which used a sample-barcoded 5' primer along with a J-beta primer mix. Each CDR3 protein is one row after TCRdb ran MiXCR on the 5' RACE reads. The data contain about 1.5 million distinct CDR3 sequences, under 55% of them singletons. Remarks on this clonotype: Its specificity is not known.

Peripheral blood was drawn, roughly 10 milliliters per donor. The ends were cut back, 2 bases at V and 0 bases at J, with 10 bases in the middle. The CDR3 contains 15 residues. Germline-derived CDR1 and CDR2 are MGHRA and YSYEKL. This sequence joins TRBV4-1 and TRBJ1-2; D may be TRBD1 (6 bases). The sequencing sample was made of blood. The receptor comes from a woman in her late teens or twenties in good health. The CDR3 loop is CASSQQGRTNYGYTF. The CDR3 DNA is TGCGCCAGCAGCCAACAGGGGCGAACTAACTATGGCTACACCTTC.